Presented here are 21 T cell receptor beta chains from one specimen sequenced in a study of shared clonotypes between healthy human individuals. Only in-frame clones appear in the TCRdb table, and some are missing; sequencing was by immunoSEQ multiplex PCR. The top ten clones hold over 0.095% of a sample with around 620,000 clones, 95% of them seen once. Terminally differentiated effector memory CD45RA+ cells were excluded by CCR7 positive selection of CD45RO-negative cells. The material sequenced was naive CD8+ T cells sorted from blood. The receptors here all came from a woman younger than 45 in good health.

The chain joins TRBV5-1 to TRBJ2-7; the D gene is possibly TRBD1 (6 bases). Per the germline V gene, CDR1 is SGHRS and CDR2 is YFSETQ. The CDR3 is 14 amino acids. Trimming removed 5 bases at V and 2 bases at J, with 14 bases between. CDR3: CASRGQGFAYEQYF. For the CDR3, the DNA is TGCGCCAGCAGGGGCCAGGGGTTCGCCTACGAGCAGTACTTC.

The J gene is TRBJ1-1, the V gene TRBV5-6, with 7 bases identical to TRBD1. This CDR3 is 13 amino acids long. Losses at the gene ends were 5 bases for V and 4 bases for J; bases not matched to a gene: 5. Germline lookup yields CDR1 SGHDT and CDR2 YYEEEE. CDR3 sequence reads: CASRVQGGTEAFF. The CDR3 bases are TGTGCCAGCAGAGTCCAGGGGGGCACTGAAGCTTTCTTT.

V usage is TRBV27 and J usage is TRBJ2-7; D ambiguous. The CDR3 has 11 amino acids. CDR1 and CDR2 (germline): MNHEY, SMNVEV (reference sequence). V was clipped by 9 bases and J by 0 bases, with 6 bases between them. The CDR3 DNA follows: TGTGCCAGTAGGAACTCCTACGAGCAGTACTTC. Residues: CASRNSYEQYF.

DNA of the CDR3: TGTGCCAGCAGCTTGGAGGGGATGGTCCCCTTGGATGAGCAGTTCTTC. This gives the protein CASSLEGMVPLDEQFF. This chain joins TRBV5-6 and TRBJ2-1; the D gene is possibly TRBD1 (5 bases). The CDR3 sequence is 16 residues long. CDR1 is SGHDT and CDR2 is YYEEEE in the germline V gene. Trimming removed 0 bases from V and 8 bases from J, with 18 bases in between. Based on the CDR3 plus reference TRBV5-6 and TRBJ2-1, the full variable domain is DAGVTQSPTHLIKTRGQQVTLRCSPKSGHDTVSWYQQALGQGPQFIFQYYEEEERQRGNFPDRFSGHQFPNYSSELNVNALLLGDSALYLCASSLEGMVPLDEQFFGPGTRLTVL.

V usage is TRBV4-2 and J usage is TRBJ1-1; D is ambiguous. The germline V and J ends were trimmed by 0 bases and 4 bases, with 9 bases remaining between them. Germline V gives CDR1 LGHNA, CDR2 YNFKEQ. The CDR3 is 14 residues long. CDR3 coding DNA: TGTGCCAGCAGCCAAGATCAACTGCCCACTGAAGCTTTCTTT. Protein sequence: CASSQDQLPTEAFF.

This chain connects TRBV19 to TRBJ2-1; a possible D gene is TRBD2 (6 bases). This CDR3 region has 12 residues. The germline V and J ends were trimmed by 3 bases and 8 bases, with 8 bases remaining between them. Germline V gives CDR1 LNHDA, CDR2 SQIVND (reference sequence). CDR3 DNA: TGTGCCAGTAGTATCTGGGGGGATGAGCAGTTCTTC. Residues: CASSIWGDEQFF. Looking up the rest from reference TRBV19 and TRBJ2-1 gives the full variable domain: DGGITQSPKYLFRKEGQNVTLSCEQNLNHDAMYWYRQDPGQGLRLIYYSQIVNDFQKGDIAEGYSVSREKKESFPLTVTSAQKNPTAFYLCASSIWGDEQFFGPGTRLTVL.

The chain combines TRBV6-5 with TRBJ2-7; TRBD1 is a possible D gene (6 bases). This CDR3 is 15 amino acids long. CDR1 and CDR2 (germline): MNHEY, SVGAGI. The V end was cut by 2 bases, the J end by 2 bases, with 13 bases between. CDR3 loop: CASSYGQYGTYEQYF. CDR3 DNA sequence: TGTGCCAGCAGTTACGGACAGTATGGAACCTACGAGCAGTACTTC.

J is TRBJ2-2 and V is TRBV27, with 8 bases aligning to TRBD1. The trim removed 5 bases at V and 6 bases at J, leaving 11 bases unmatched. The CDR3 contains 16 residues. The germline CDR1 and CDR2 sequences are MNHEY and SMNVEV (reference sequence). The CDR3 protein is CASSPLTGAHPGELFF. In DNA, the CDR3 is TGTGCCAGCAGTCCGCTGACAGGGGCGCACCCCGGGGAGCTGTTTTTT.

The chain combines TRBV5-8 with TRBJ2-1; TRBD2 aligns across 7 bases. CDR3 size: 15 residues. Germline values: CDR1 SGHTS, CDR2 YDEGEE. V shed 5 bases and J 0 bases; nucleotides not matched to a gene: 5. This chain's CDR3 is CASSLPGGSYNEQFF. The CDR3, as DNA: TGTGCCAGCAGTCTCCCGGGGGGCTCCTACAATGAGCAGTTCTTC.

The chain has TRBV11-1 and TRBJ2-7, with D uncertain. There are 11 residues in the CDR3. CDR1 is SGHAT, CDR2 FQDESV, per germline (reference sequence). V was trimmed by 5 bases and J by 2 bases, leaving 4 bases between them. CDR3 sequence: CASSEAYEQYF. CDR3 nucleotides: TGTGCCAGCAGCGAAGCCTACGAGCAGTACTTC.

V is TRBV29-1 and J is TRBJ2-1; D is uncertain. The CDR3 spans 12 residues. Germline values: CDR1 SQVTM, CDR2 ANQGSEA. The V end was cut by 2 bases, the J end by 4 bases, with 6 bases between. CDR3 in DNA: TGCAGCGTTGAATGGCAGTACAATGAGCAGTTCTTC. Its translation: CSVEWQYNEQFF.

This CDR3 is CAAQGQGTDYSNQPQHF. Written as DNA, the CDR3 is TGTGCAGCACAGGGACAGGGGACGGATTATAGCAATCAGCCCCAGCATTTT. The chain is built from TRBV28 and TRBJ1-5; 10 bases align to TRBD1. Germline V gene data show CDR1 as MDHEN and CDR2 as SYDVKM. There are 17 residues in the CDR3.

The V and J genes are TRBV10-3 and TRBJ2-7; 7 bases are shared with TRBD2. J was trimmed by 4 bases and V by 4 bases; bases with no gene match: 13. Germline CDR1 ENHRY, CDR2 SYGVKD. The CDR3 consists of 16 residues. Written as DNA, the CDR3 is TGTGCCATCAGTGGGGTGAGGGAGGGAGGATATTACGAGCAGTACTTC. It yields the protein CAISGVREGGYYEQYF.

In DNA form, the CDR3 reads TGTGCCAGCAGCTTAGCGGGGCTAGACAACACAGATACGCAGTATTTT. Its protein is CASSLAGLDNTDTQYF. The gene calls are TRBV13 and TRBJ2-3, with D tentatively TRBD1 or TRBD2 (5 bases each). This CDR3 comprises 16 residues. Germline V gene sequence: CDR1 PRHDT, CDR2 FYEKMQ (reference sequence). Trimming shortened V by 1 base and J by 2 bases, and 13 bases separated the two germline ends. Based on the CDR3 plus reference TRBV13 and TRBJ2-3, the full variable domain is AAGVIQSPRHLIKEKRETATLKCYPIPRHDTVYWYQQGPGQDPQFLISFYEKMQSDKGSIPDRFSAQQFSDYHSELNMSSLELGDSALYFCASSLAGLDNTDTQYFGPGTRLTVL.

This chain uses TRBV2 with TRBJ2-1; the D gene could be TRBD1 or TRBD2 (5 bases each). In germline, CDR1 is SNHLY, CDR2 FYNNEI. This CDR3 is built from 13 residues. V was clipped by 6 bases and J by 2 bases, with 8 bases between them. CDR3 sequence (DNA): TGTGCCAGCAGAGGGACGACCTACAATGAGCAGTTCTTC. It specifies CASRGTTYNEQFF.

The chain uses TRBV6-5 and TRBJ1-1; TRBD1 might be the D (5 bases). Germline assignment: CDR1 MNHEY and CDR2 SVGAGI. V lost 5 bases and J 1 base, leaving 14 bases between the germline ends. This CDR3 comprises 15 residues. The CDR3 region has the DNA TGTGCCAGCAGTCACGGAATGGGGACGAACACTGAAGCTTTCTTT. This gives the protein CASSHGMGTNTEAFF.

Concerning this clone: At the DNA level, this CDR3 is encoded by other sequences in the same sample as well. The chain carries TRBV7-9 and TRBJ2-1; no clear D. Germline loops: CDR1 SEHNR, CDR2 FQNEAQ (reference sequence). The CDR3 is 12 amino acids. V was clipped by 1 base and J by 7 bases, with 5 bases between them. The DNA for the CDR3 is TGTGCCAGCAGCTTAGAAGGTAATGAGCAGTTCTTC. It is translated as CASSLEGNEQFF.

This chain connects TRBV2 to TRBJ2-7; D is uncertain. V was shortened by 2 bases and J by 3 bases, with 5 bases between the two germline ends. Germline CDR1 is SNHLY and CDR2 is FYNNEI. There are 12 residues in the CDR3. CDR3 loop: CASSETDYEQYF. In nucleotides, the CDR3 is TGTGCCAGCAGTGAAACGGACTACGAGCAGTACTTC.

The chain is built from TRBV5-1 and TRBJ2-7, with D hard to call. CDR1 and CDR2 from the germline V gene are SGHRS and YFSETQ. The CDR3 is 11 amino acids. The germline V and J ends were trimmed by 4 bases and 3 bases, with 5 bases remaining between them. The CDR3: CASSRGYEQYF. CDR3 nucleotide sequence: TGCGCCAGCAGCCGAGGCTACGAGCAGTACTTC.

V and J are TRBV25-1 and TRBJ1-1, with a possible D match to TRBD1 (5 bases). Germline V gene sequence: CDR1 MGHDK, CDR2 SYGVNS. This CDR3 comprises 11 residues. Deletions cut 6 bases from V and 11 bases from J, with 13 bases between. This CDR3 is CASSGTGSAFF. The CDR3 nucleotides are TGTGCCAGCAGCGGCACAGGCTCGGCTTTCTTT.

In this sample, this clone turned up a few times. The CDR3 sequence is CASRPGGSRGQPQHF. The CDR3, as DNA: TGTGCCAGTAGGCCTGGGGGCTCGCGGGGTCAGCCCCAGCATTTT. The chain couples TRBV19 to TRBJ1-5, with D tentatively TRBD1 (6 bases). Germline V gene data show CDR1 as LNHDA and CDR2 as SQIVND (reference sequence). The V end was cut by 6 bases, the J end by 6 bases, with 18 bases between. The CDR3 runs 15 residues. Together with reference TRBV19 and TRBJ1-5, the CDR3 gives the full variable domain: DGGITQSPKYLFRKEGQNVTLSCEQNLNHDAMYWYRQDPGQGLRLIYYSQIVNDFQKGDIAEGYSVSREKKESFPLTVTSAQKNPTAFYLCASRPGGSRGQPQHFGDGTRLSIL.